This record concerns one TCR beta chain sequence. Its antigen is unidentified. The data originate from a study of cytomegalovirus exposure and HLA in healthy donors. Study-level information: The 90 to 150 validation repertoires were produced on the same platform as the roughly 670 repertoires of the first cohort. This was reported in a later analysis.

The CDR3 spans 15 residues. Germline CDR1 SGHVS, CDR2 FQNEAQ. V lost 2 bases and J lost 0, with 10 bases in between. TCRdb keeps only in-frame clones here, not all; method: immunoSEQ multiplex PCR. The profile shows 100,000 to 150,000 clones, 85% of them singletons. Study conclusions and caveats: Three of the chains that were CMV-associated were confirmed in vitro to be specific for CMV antigens.

The rearrangement uses TRBV7-8 and TRBJ1-2; unclear D gene. The receptor was derived from a woman aged 25 to 39 in good health and CMV-seronegative. Sequencing was carried out using PBMCs. CDR3 loop: CASSLNTGANYGYTF. Written as DNA, the CDR3 is TGTGCCAGCAGCTTAAACACCGGAGCTAACTATGGCTACACCTTC. Variable domain in full (rest from reference TRBV7-8 and TRBJ1-2): GAGVSQSPRYKVAKRGQDVALRCDPISGHVSLFWYQQALGQGPEFLTYFQNEAQLDKSGLPSDRFFAERPEGSVSTLKIQRTQQEDSAVYLCASSLNTGANYGYTFGSGTRLTVV.